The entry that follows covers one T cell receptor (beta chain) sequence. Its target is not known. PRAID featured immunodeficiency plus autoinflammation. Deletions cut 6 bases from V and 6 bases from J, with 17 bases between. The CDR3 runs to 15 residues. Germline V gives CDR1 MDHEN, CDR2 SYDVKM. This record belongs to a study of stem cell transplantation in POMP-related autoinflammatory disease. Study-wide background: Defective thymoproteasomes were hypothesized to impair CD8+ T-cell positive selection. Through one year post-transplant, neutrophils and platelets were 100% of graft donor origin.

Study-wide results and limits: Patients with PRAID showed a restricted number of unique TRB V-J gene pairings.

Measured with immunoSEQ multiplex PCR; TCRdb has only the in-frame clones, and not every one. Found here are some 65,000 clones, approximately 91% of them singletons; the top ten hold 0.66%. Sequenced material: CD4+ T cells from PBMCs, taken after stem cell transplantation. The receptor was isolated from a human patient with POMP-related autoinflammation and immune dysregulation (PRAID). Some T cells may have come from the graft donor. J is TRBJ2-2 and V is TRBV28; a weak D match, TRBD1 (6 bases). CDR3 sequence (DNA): TGTGCCAGCAGCCTTAACAGGGTAGGGGCCGGGGAGCTGTTTTTT. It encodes CASSLNRVGAGELFF.